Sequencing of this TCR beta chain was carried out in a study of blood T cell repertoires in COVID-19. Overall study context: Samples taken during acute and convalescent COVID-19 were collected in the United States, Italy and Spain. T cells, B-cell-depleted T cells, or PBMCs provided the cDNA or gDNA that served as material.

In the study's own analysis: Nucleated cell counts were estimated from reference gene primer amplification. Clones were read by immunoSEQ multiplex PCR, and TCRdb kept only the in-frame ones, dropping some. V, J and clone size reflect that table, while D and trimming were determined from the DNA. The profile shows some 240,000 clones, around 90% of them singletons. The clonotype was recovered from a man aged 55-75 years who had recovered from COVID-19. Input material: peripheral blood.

The CDR3 spells CASSILGQGVLRAFF. In DNA form, the CDR3 reads TGTGCCAGTAGTATCCTAGGACAGGGGGTCCTCAGGGCTTTCTTT. The J gene is TRBJ1-1, the V gene TRBV19; 10 nucleotides agree with TRBD1. Germline CDR1 is LNHDA and CDR2 is SQIVND (reference sequence). This CDR3 contains 15 residues. V shed 3 bases, J shed 11 bases, and the junction held 12 bases outside the gene matches.